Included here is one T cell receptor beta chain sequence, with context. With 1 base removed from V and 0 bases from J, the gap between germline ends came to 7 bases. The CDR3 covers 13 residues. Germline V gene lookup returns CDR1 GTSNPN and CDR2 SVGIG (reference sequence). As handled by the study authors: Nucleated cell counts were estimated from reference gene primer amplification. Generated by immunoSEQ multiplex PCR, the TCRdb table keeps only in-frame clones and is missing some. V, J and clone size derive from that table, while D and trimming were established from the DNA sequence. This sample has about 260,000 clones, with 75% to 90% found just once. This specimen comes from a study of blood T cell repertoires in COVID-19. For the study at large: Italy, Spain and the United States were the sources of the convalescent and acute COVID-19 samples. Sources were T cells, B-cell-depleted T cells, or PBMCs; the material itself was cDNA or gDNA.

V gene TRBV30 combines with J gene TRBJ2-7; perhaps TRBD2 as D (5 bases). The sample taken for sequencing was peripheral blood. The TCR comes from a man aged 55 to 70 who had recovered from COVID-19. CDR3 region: CAWSAGISYEQYF. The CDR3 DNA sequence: TGTGCCTGGAGTGCCGGGATCTCCTACGAGCAGTACTTC.